This section outlines one TCR beta chain sequence together with its context. These data originate in a study of blood T cell repertoires in COVID-19. Study information: Researchers got acute and convalescent COVID-19 samples from the United States, Italy and Spain.

Authors' analysis steps: Estimated nucleated cell counts came from reference gene primer amplification. TCRdb's table, derived via immunoSEQ multiplex PCR, lists solely in-frame clones and lacks some. The V and J calls and clone size were taken over from that table, and D and trimming were inferred from the DNA. This sample has approximately 240,000 clones, with around 80% found just once. The CDR3 sequence is 15 residues long. Per the germline V gene, CDR1 is MDHEN and CDR2 is SYDVKM. Trimming shortened V by 6 bases and J by 5 bases, and 20 bases separated the two germline ends. The clonotype comes from a human donor in a cohort sampled during active COVID-19. The chain links TRBV28 to TRBJ2-7; tentatively, D is TRBD2 (7 bases). Sample: peripheral blood. CDR3 in amino acids: CASSFPRGALHEQYF. CDR3 DNA: TGTGCCAGCAGCTTCCCCCGGGGGGCTTTGCACGAGCAGTACTTC.